These 21 T cell receptor beta chains came from one sample sequenced in a study of blood T cells in healthy people across ages. Alongside a J-beta primer mix, a sample-barcoded 5' primer served in a second PCR lasting roughly 6 to 12 cycles. TCRdb called the 5' RACE reads again in MiXCR, with one record for every CDR3 protein. The sample includes 1.5 million to 2 million distinct CDR3 sequences, approximately 50% seen only once; the top ten take approximately 2.1%. Material: blood. Receptor source: a woman in her forties in good health.

V is TRBV20-1 and J is TRBJ1-1; perhaps TRBD1 as D (5 bases). V shed 1 base and J shed 0 bases, with 18 bases lying between them. Germline CDR1 DFQATT, CDR2 SNEGSKA (reference sequence). CDR3 length equals 17 residues. CDR3 protein: CSARVSESRELNTEAFF. Written as DNA, the CDR3 is TGCAGTGCTAGAGTATCAGAATCCAGGGAACTGAACACTGAAGCTTTCTTT.

In this sample, this clonotype turned up once. The genes are TRBV7-2 and TRBJ1-6; a weak D match, TRBD1 (5 bases). The V gene's germline CDR1 is SGHTA and CDR2 FQGNSA. The CDR3 has 16 residues. Trimming shortened V by 1 base and J by 5 bases, and 12 bases separated the two germline ends. This chain's CDR3 is CASSLGLGPNNSPLHF. The DNA for the CDR3 is TGTGCCAGCAGCTTAGGCTTGGGACCCAATAATTCACCCCTCCACTTT.

This clonotype was observed a single time. The chain employs TRBV24-1 and TRBJ2-5; D possibly corresponds to TRBD2 (6 bases). V lost 9 bases and J lost 5, with 15 bases in between. The CDR3 spans 13 residues. CDR1 is KGHDR, CDR2 SFDVKD, per germline. The CDR3 loop reads CATGGLGEETQYF. The CDR3 bases are TGTGCCACCGGAGGGTTAGGGGAGGAGACCCAGTACTTC.

This chain uses TRBV14 with TRBJ2-1, with TRBD1 matching 7 bases. Trimming at V came to 4 bases and at J to 15 bases, leaving 6 bases not matched to a gene. The CDR3 covers 11 residues. CDR1 and CDR2 (germline): SGHDN, FVKESK. CDR3 amino acids: CASSPGQRLFF. Here the CDR3 DNA reads TGTGCCAGCAGCCCGGGACAGAGGCTGTTCTTC.

The J gene is TRBJ2-3, the V gene TRBV7-2; 12 positions agree with TRBD2. Germline V lookup: CDR1 SGHTA, CDR2 FQGNSA. CDR3 length equals 15 residues. The V segment lost 5 bases and the J segment 10 bases; nucleotides outside the gene matches: 10. The CDR3 sequence: CASSTLAGGQDSQYF. The CDR3, as DNA: TGTGCCAGCAGCACGCTAGCGGGGGGGCAGGACTCGCAGTATTTT.

The rearrangement uses TRBV7-2 and TRBJ2-1, with 9 bases aligning to TRBD1. CDR3 length: 16 residues. With V trimmed by 6 bases and J by 2 bases, 8 bases remained unmatched. The germline V gene encodes CDR1 SGHTA and CDR2 FQGNSA. CDR3 bases: TGTGCCAGCAGACGGGACAGGGAGGATACCTACAATGAGCAGTTCTTC. Translated, it gives CASRRDREDTYNEQFF.

Many counts were recorded for this clonotype. The chain couples TRBV20-1 to TRBJ1-5, with unresolved D. Trimming removed 4 bases from V and 0 bases from J, with 16 bases in between. CDR1 DFQATT and CDR2 SNEGSKA come from the germline V gene (reference sequence). The CDR3 contains 16 residues. The CDR3 DNA is TGCAGTGCTACCCAGATGGTGGCGAATAGCAATCAGCCCCAGCATTTT. It is translated as CSATQMVANSNQPQHF.

The chain employs TRBV28 and TRBJ2-5; no clear D gene. This CDR3 contains 12 residues. CDR1 is MDHEN and CDR2 is SYDVKM in the germline V gene. The germline V and J ends were trimmed by 2 bases and 4 bases, with 5 bases remaining between them. The CDR3 spells CASSLQLETQYF. The CDR3 DNA follows: TGTGCCAGCAGTTTACAGCTAGAGACCCAGTACTTC.

The genes are TRBV11-2 and TRBJ1-5; no definite D call. The CDR3 has 15 amino acids. V lost 3 bases, J lost 10 bases, and 19 bases lay in between. Per germline, CDR1 SGHAT and CDR2 FQNNGV. The CDR3 nucleotides are TGTGCCAGCAGCTTGAGTAACGGACCCCGGGAACCCCAGCATTTT. The encoded protein is CASSLSNGPREPQHF.

The V and J genes are TRBV7-2 and TRBJ2-6, with D possibly being TRBD1 or TRBD2 (5 bases each). V was cut by 5 bases and J by 1 base, with 15 bases left in between. CDR3 length: 17 amino acids. Germline V lookup: CDR1 SGHTA, CDR2 FQGNSA. This chain's CDR3 is CASSIRDPYSGANVLTF. CDR3 DNA sequence: TGTGCCAGCAGCATTCGGGACCCTTATTCTGGGGCCAACGTCCTGACTTTC.

The rearrangement links TRBV28 to TRBJ1-2, with 8 bases matching TRBD1. Germline assignment: CDR1 MDHEN and CDR2 SYDVKM. The CDR3 is 16 residues long. J gave up 3 bases and V 3 bases, and 9 bases lay outside the gene matches. DNA of the CDR3: TGTGCCAGCAGTTTCCTGGACAGGGTTGAATACTATGGCTACACCTTC. Protein product: CASSFLDRVEYYGYTF.

This clonotype has more than one count but fewer than ten. The DNA for the CDR3 is TGCGCCAGCAGCCAAGATAGCGTAGCGAATGAGCAGTTCTTC. As protein: CASSQDSVANEQFF. The chain has TRBV4-3 and TRBJ2-1; perhaps TRBD2 as D (5 bases). Per the germline V gene, CDR1 is LGHNA and CDR2 is YSLEER. The CDR3 loop spans 14 amino acids. Trimming took off 0 bases at V and 7 bases at J, with 10 bases between the two ends.

The chain combines TRBV6-6 with TRBJ2-4; TRBD1 or TRBD2 may be the D gene (6 bases each). The V gene's germline CDR1 is MNHNY and CDR2 SVGAGI (reference sequence). Trimming took 6 bases from V and 8 from J, leaving 14 bases between them. The CDR3 covers 13 residues. The chain's CDR3 is CASRVGGSDIQYF. The CDR3, as DNA: TGTGCCAGCAGAGTAGGGGGGTCTGACATTCAGTACTTC.

The genes are TRBV6-1 and TRBJ2-3; D gene uncertain. V was pared by 5 bases and J by 5 bases, with 17 bases between. This CDR3 has 15 amino acids. Germline V CDR1 and CDR2: MNHNS, SASEGT. The CDR3 spells CASSPLRPSGDTQYF. CDR3 nucleotides: TGTGCCAGCAGTCCCTTAAGGCCGTCGGGAGATACGCAGTATTTT.

The table lists this clonotype with a few counts. The chain combines TRBV11-2 with TRBJ2-3, with D tentatively TRBD1 (6 bases). Trimming removed 1 base at V and 4 bases at J, with 15 bases between. Per the germline V gene, CDR1 is SGHAT and CDR2 is FQNNGV. The CDR3 spans 16 residues. The CDR3 DNA is TGTGCCAGCAGCTTAGGAACAGGGTGGGGTGCAGATACGCAGTATTTT. Protein: CASSLGTGWGADTQYF.

Regarding this clonotype: Compared with germline, one end of the junction differs, possibly owing to a read error. The chain uses TRBV6-1 and TRBJ1-2; 11 nucleotides match TRBD1. CDR3 length equals 16 residues. From germline, CDR1 is MNHNS and CDR2 SASEGT. The CDR3 bases are TGTGCCACCAGTGGGACAGGGGGTTTTGGTAACTATGGCTACACCTTC. It is translated as CATSGTGGFGNYGYTF.

The rearrangement joins TRBV7-4 to TRBJ2-3; no clear D. Germline CDR1 SGHVT, CDR2 SQSDAQ. V dropped 5 bases and J dropped 5 bases, with 14 bases sitting between them. The CDR3 is 14 residues long. The CDR3: CASSTSPNLDTQYF. CDR3 nucleotides: TGTGCCAGCAGCACCTCCCCCAACTTAGATACGCAGTATTTT.

The V call is TRBV27, the J call TRBJ2-4; tentative D call: TRBD2 (6 bases). The J call may not be correct, given that the DNA end is closer to TRBJ2-7. Germline loops: CDR1 MNHEY, CDR2 SMNVEV (reference sequence). This CDR3 comprises 15 residues. CDR3 sequence reads: CASSQPRTKLYEQYF. The CDR3 DNA follows: TGTGCCAGCAGTCAGCCCCGGACTAAACTTTACGAGCAGTACTTC.

The rearrangement uses TRBV6-6 and TRBJ2-1; tentatively, D is TRBD1 (9 bases). Germline V CDR1 and CDR2: MNHNY, SVGAGI (reference sequence). The CDR3 consists of 16 residues. Trimming removed 10 bases from V and 4 bases from J, with 23 bases in between. The CDR3 here is CATGGDAGQGYNEQFF. CDR3 nucleotide sequence: TGTGCCACCGGGGGGGATGCCGGACAGGGGTACAATGAGCAGTTCTTC.

The rearrangement uses TRBV20-1 and TRBJ2-2; the D gene is possibly TRBD2 (5 bases). The CDR3 is made up of 15 amino acids. Trimming took off 6 bases at V and 6 bases at J, with 20 bases between the two ends. Germline-derived CDR1 and CDR2 are DFQATT and SNEGSKA (reference sequence). DNA for the CDR3: TGCAGTGCGGGGAAGGGTGGAGGAACAGCCGGGGAGCTGTTTTTT. This encodes CSAGKGGGTAGELFF.

V is TRBV7-8 and J is TRBJ2-1; 12 bases agree with TRBD2. J lost 7 bases, V lost 1 base, and 8 bases had no gene match. Per germline, CDR1 SGHVS and CDR2 FQNEAQ. The CDR3 has 17 amino acids. CDR3 nucleotides: TGTGCCAGCAGCTTAGATAGACTAGCGGGGGTTTTAAATGAGCAGTTCTTC. Protein product: CASSLDRLAGVLNEQFF.